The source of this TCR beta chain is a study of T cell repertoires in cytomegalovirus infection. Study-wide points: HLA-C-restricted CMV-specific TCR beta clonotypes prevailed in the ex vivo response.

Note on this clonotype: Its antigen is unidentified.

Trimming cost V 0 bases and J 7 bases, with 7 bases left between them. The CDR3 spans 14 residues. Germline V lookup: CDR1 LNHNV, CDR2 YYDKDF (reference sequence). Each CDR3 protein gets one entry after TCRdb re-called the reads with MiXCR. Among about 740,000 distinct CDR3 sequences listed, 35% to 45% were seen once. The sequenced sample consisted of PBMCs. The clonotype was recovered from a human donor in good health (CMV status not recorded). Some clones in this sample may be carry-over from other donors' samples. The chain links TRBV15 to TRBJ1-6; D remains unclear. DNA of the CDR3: TGTGCCACCAGCAGAGATTTCGGGAATTCACCCCTCCACTTT. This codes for CATSRDFGNSPLHF.